The 15 T cell receptor beta chains listed next were all sequenced from one sample in a study of radiotherapy plus CTLA-4 blockade in lung cancer (dated by TCRdb to the late 2010s). The library was produced with the immunoSEQ multiplex PCR assay. TCRdb retrieved this table from immuneACCESS and kept in-frame rearrangements only. Not all clones are present; in checked studies, unresolved V genes account for under half, and no reason is known for the remainder. This sample holds over 95,000 clones; approximately 72% were observed only once. The ten top clones hold approximately 2.6% of the sample. Sequencing used peripheral blood, obtained from a patient treated with radiotherapy plus ipilimumab. These receptors all stem from a human donor with non-small cell lung cancer who had a partial response to radiotherapy plus ipilimumab. Some clones in this sample may be carry-over from other donors' samples.

The chain links TRBV10-3 to TRBJ1-3, with D possibly matching TRBD1 (5 bases). The CDR3 extends over 16 amino acids. Germline V lookup: CDR1 ENHRY, CDR2 SYGVKD. Trimming pared 0 bases from V and 0 bases from J, leaving 9 bases between. The CDR3 nucleotides read TGTGCCATCAGTGAGTCGACAGACGGCTCTGGAAACACCATATATTTT. It codes for CAISESTDGSGNTIYF.

V is TRBV18 and J is TRBJ2-3; TRBD2 matches at 9 bases. V shed 0 bases, J shed 4 bases, and the junction held 5 bases outside the gene matches. This CDR3 is built from 16 residues. The germline CDR1 and CDR2 sequences are KGHSH and LQKENI. CDR3 residues: CASSPPLAGAADTQYF. CDR3 nucleotides: TGTGCCAGCTCACCACCATTAGCGGGAGCAGCAGATACGCAGTATTTT.

V usage is TRBV11-3 and J usage is TRBJ1-6; 7 nucleotides match TRBD1. The CDR3 has 14 residues. V dropped 3 bases and J dropped 8; count of bases not matched to a gene: 4. The germline CDR1 and CDR2 sequences are SGHNT and YENEEA. The CDR3 here is CASSFNRGDSPLHF. CDR3 DNA sequence: TGTGCCAGCAGCTTTAACAGGGGAGATTCACCCCTCCACTTT.

The V gene is TRBV7-9, the J gene TRBJ2-1; D remains unclear. The V end lost 5 bases, the J end lost 2 bases, and 7 bases lay between the germline ends. The CDR3 runs 13 residues. Germline CDR1 reads SEHNR; CDR2 reads FQNEAQ (reference sequence). The CDR3 bases are TGTGCCAGCAGCATACACCCCTACAATGAGCAGTTCTTC. It encodes CASSIHPYNEQFF. Filled out from reference TRBV7-9 and TRBJ2-1, the complete variable domain reads DTGVSQNPRHKITKRGQNVTFRCDPISEHNRLYWYRQTLGQGPEFLTYFQNEAQLEKSRLLSDRFSAERPKGSFSTLEIQRTEQGDSAMYLCASSIHPYNEQFFGPGTRLTVL.

About this clone itself: This sample includes further DNA sequences coding for the same CDR3. J is TRBJ2-2 and V is TRBV7-9; D might be TRBD2 (5 bases). This CDR3 has 15 residues. CDR1 is SEHNR and CDR2 is FQNEAQ in the germline V gene (reference sequence). The V end was cut by 1 base, the J end by 6 bases, with 12 bases between. The DNA for the CDR3 is TGTGCCAGCAGCTTAGGTAGGGCCGGGGCCGGGGAGCTGTTTTTT. This sequence encodes CASSLGRAGAGELFF.

The V and J genes are TRBV28 and TRBJ1-5, with D unresolved. Between the trimmed V and J ends, which lost 6 bases and 6 bases, there was a span of 9 bases. CDR1 is MDHEN and CDR2 is SYDVKM in the germline V gene. CDR3 length equals 12 residues. The CDR3 loop is CASRPGSQPQHF. In nucleotides, the CDR3 is TGTGCCAGCAGGCCCGGGAGTCAGCCCCAGCATTTT.

This clone occurred a few times. This rearrangement joins TRBV10-3 to TRBJ1-4; 8 bases are shared with TRBD1. Germline V CDR1 and CDR2: ENHRY, SYGVKD. The CDR3 extends over 17 amino acids. With V trimmed by 5 bases and J by 3 bases, 11 bases remained unmatched. Here the CDR3 reads CAISRNSPGQANEKLFF. DNA of the CDR3: TGTGCCATCAGTCGAAACTCCCCGGGACAGGCTAATGAAAAACTGTTTTTT.

This clone was seen more than once but under ten times. V usage is TRBV7-6 and J usage is TRBJ2-3, with a tentative D call TRBD1 (6 bases). V lost 4 bases to trimming and J lost 6 bases, with 11 bases between them. Germline assignment: CDR1 SGHVS and CDR2 FNYEAQ. CDR3 length: 13 amino acids. The CDR3 DNA reads TGTGCCAGCAGCTCCGACCAGGGGGATACGCAGTATTTT. Its translation is CASSSDQGDTQYF. Supplemented by reference TRBV7-6 and TRBJ2-3, the full variable domain reads GAGVSQSPRYKVTKRGQDVALRCDPISGHVSLYWYRQALGQGPEFLTYFNYEAQQDKSGLPNDRFSAERPEGSISTLTIQRTEQRDSAMYRCASSSDQGDTQYFGPGTRLTVL.

This clone came up once. This chain connects TRBV7-7 to TRBJ2-5; tentatively, D is TRBD2 (5 bases). The CDR3 length is 14 residues. V was trimmed by 5 bases and J by 4 bases, leaving 14 bases between them. CDR1 is SSHAT, CDR2 FNYEAQ, per germline (reference sequence). CDR3 amino acids: CASSPHFGGETQYF. DNA of the CDR3: TGTGCCAGCAGCCCCCACTTCGGAGGAGAGACCCAGTACTTC.

This clone has only one observation. The V call is TRBV29-1, the J call TRBJ2-5; 8 bases fit TRBD1. The CDR3 totals 13 residues. Germline V gene lookup returns CDR1 SQVTM and CDR2 ANQGSEA. V lost 4 bases to trimming and J lost 4 bases; unmatched junction nucleotides: 5. Written as DNA, the CDR3 is TGCAGCGTTGCGCCGACAGGGGCAGAGACCCAGTACTTC. This translates into CSVAPTGAETQYF.

This chain uses TRBV11-3 with TRBJ2-1; TRBD1 might be the D (6 bases). CDR1 and CDR2 (germline): SGHNT, YENEEA. V lost 3 bases and J lost 8, with 17 bases in between. The CDR3 consists of 15 residues. The CDR3, as DNA: TGTGCCAGCAGCTTCAGAGGGGGAGCAAGGGATGAGCAGTTCTTC. Protein: CASSFRGGARDEQFF. The full variable domain, in which reference TRBV11-3 and TRBJ2-1 provide the parts outside the CDR3, is EAGVVQSPRYKIIEKKQPVAFWCNPISGHNTLYWYLQNLGQGPELLIRYENEEAVDDSQLPKDRFSAERLKGVDSTLKIQPAELGDSAVYLCASSFRGGARDEQFFGPGTRLTVL.

The chain employs TRBV4-3 and TRBJ2-1, with 8 positions matching TRBD1. Germline lookup yields CDR1 LGHNA and CDR2 YSLEER. The CDR3 is 16 amino acids. V dropped 1 base and J dropped 8; count of bases not matched to a gene: 10. The CDR3 is CASSQVTTGGVDEQFF. CDR3 in DNA: TGCGCCAGCAGCCAAGTTACAACAGGGGGTGTCGATGAGCAGTTCTTC.

The chain carries TRBV7-9 and TRBJ2-3, with unresolved D. The CDR3 has 14 amino acids. Trimming pared 4 bases from V and 2 bases from J, leaving 10 bases between. The germline V gene encodes CDR1 SEHNR and CDR2 FQNEAQ (reference sequence). The CDR3 coding sequence is TGTGCCAGCAGCTCGCGCCGCTACACAGATACGCAGTATTTT. Protein: CASSSRRYTDTQYF.

This sequence joins TRBV14 and TRBJ1-2; D gene ambiguous. V was pared by 3 bases and J by 3 bases, with 8 bases between. Germline V lookup: CDR1 SGHDN, CDR2 FVKESK. The CDR3 runs 13 residues. Here the CDR3 DNA reads TGTGCCAGCAGCCAGTCGATAGACTATGGCTACACCTTC. Its translation: CASSQSIDYGYTF.

This clone was observed a single time. The DNA for the CDR3 is TGTGCCAGCAGTGAATCCAATAATTCACCCCTCCACTTT. Its translation: CASSESNNSPLHF. The genes are TRBV6-1 and TRBJ1-6, with D uncertain. There are 13 residues in the CDR3. Trimming cost V 2 bases and J 5 bases, with 4 bases left between them. CDR1 and CDR2 from the germline V gene are MNHNS and SASEGT.